This T cell receptor (beta chain) is from a study of cytomegalovirus exposure and HLA in healthy donors. PCR employed 60 Vbeta and 13 Jbeta primers. The repertoire was sequenced with immunoSEQ multiplex PCR; TCRdb's copy has only in-frame clones and lacks some. The table lists about 70,000 clones. The study sampled nominally healthy donors, though unrecorded immune exposures were likely. A remark on this clone: Antigen: not known.

Notes on the study in general: A likely sequencing artifact accounted for one observed cluster of highly shared sequence variants.

The receptor was derived from a female donor in good health and CMV-seropositive. Sequenced: PBMCs.

The CDR3 DNA reads as TGTGCCAGCAGTTCACCGGGACAGAGTAATGAAAAACTGTTTTTT. This translates into CASSSPGQSNEKLFF. The chain links TRBV6-5 to TRBJ1-4; 7 nucleotides line up with TRBD1. CDR3 length: 15 amino acids. The V gene's germline CDR1 is MNHEY and CDR2 SVGAGI. V lost 4 bases to trimming and J lost 4 bases; unmatched junction nucleotides: 6.